This T cell receptor beta chain was captured in a study of shared clonotypes between healthy human individuals (dated by TCRdb to the early 2020s). About the investigation overall: The cohort comprised a couple of women and a few men aged 18 to 49 years. The study deeply sequenced blood TCR repertoires of about five healthy adults to estimate repertoire size and the extent of clonotype sharing between individuals. To increase sequencing depth and limit assay-specific biases, TCR repertoire library preparation and sequencing were carried out by different laboratories using diverse techniques. For each donor, CD4 naive and CD4 memory were each given three plates, CD8 naive was given two plates, and CD8 memory was given one plate. Leukapheresis yielded between about 0.85 and 9.5 billion PBMCs per donor. Findings and caveats that apply to the study as a whole: Pairwise subsampling indicated that sequencing depth was expected to affect the degree of clonotype sharing among donors. Naive subsets generally had larger estimated clonotype richness than memory subsets. Across a few donors, roughly 5% of naive CD4, over 3% of naive CD8, 2% to 2.5% of memory CD4, and approximately 0.4% of memory CD8 clonotypes were shared. Rarefaction of sorted-subset datasets indicated incomplete sequencing despite the large sequencing depth. The genetic and exposure-history diversity represented was limited by the small number of donors. Compared with non-shared clonotypes, clonotypes shared by all four sorted-subset donors had higher generation probabilities. Sampling was restricted to blood, and TCR repertoires in tissue are likely to differ from TCR repertoires in blood.

Via the germline V gene, CDR1 is MDHEN and CDR2 SYDVKM. Its CDR3 holds 16 amino acids, cysteine through phenylalanine. Only the CDR3 part of the read is kept: 48 bases, read in frame from the first base. V is shortened by 5 bases, J by 7 bases, and the region joining them spans 18 bases. Notes on this clone: Its recognized antigen is unknown. Per-base quality was not reported, and no clone a single base away is much larger than it.

TCR CDR3 regions were amplified from genomic DNA by multiplex PCR using the deep immunoSEQ assay. For each cell subset, the extracted genomic DNA was distributed evenly across all wells of several immunoSEQ 96-well plates, and each plate served as one replicate. For sorted subsets, 200 to 250 ng of genomic DNA, equivalent to 30,000 or so T cell genomes, went into each replicate PCR. Purified libraries were quantified with a Qubit 3.0 fluorometer, sized on a Bioanalyzer 2100, and re-quantified with the KAPA Library Quantification kit. Each immunoSEQ 96-well plate was sequenced on its own single-read 150-cycle Illumina NextSeq 550 flow cell. Concerning the study's data processing: Because the immunoSEQ output held only junctional sequences and lacked quality scores, the filtering could not match the filtering applied to full-length reads. To assign V/J genes and CDR3, sequences were annotated against IMGT germline references using PyIR, a Python wrapper for IgBLAST v1.9. Reads were filtered out if the reads had weak V/J assignments (E-value above 1e-6), no CDR3, stop codons, out-of-frame junctions, or ambiguous translated residues. V3J clonotypes were defined as sequences sharing the same inferred V gene, J gene, and CDR3 amino acid sequence. Percentage overlap between repertoires was calculated by dividing the number of shared unique clonotypes by the size of the smaller repertoire. Repertoire richness was assessed with RTK rarefaction, the Chao1 estimator, and Recon v2.1 estimates of unobserved clonotypes. Generation probabilities were computed with OLGA for all TCRbeta clonotypes obtained by the gDNA method from several donors. What TCRdb holds here is the immuneACCESS table cut down to in-frame rearrangements. Part of the clones is not present; checked against another copy, under half of the missing clones reflect an unresolved V gene, and the others are unexplained. D and trimming come from the DNA, and the V and J calls and clone size come from that table. The sample table shows about 2.3 million clones, and about 90% are seen once. Together, the top ten hold approximately 0.39% of the sample.

The donors were healthy, HIV-negative adults who had no recently reported acute infections or vaccinations. Every donor was a Caucasian adult living in Nashville, Tennessee, USA. CD4+ T cells were enriched by magnetic negative selection, after which naive cells were positively selected on CD45RA and the negative fraction was taken as the memory subset. After blood collection by leukapheresis, PBMCs were isolated using Ficoll-Histopaque density gradient centrifugation and then cryopreserved in the vapor phase of liquid nitrogen. Purity and quantity of every magnetically sorted T cell population were checked by analytical flow cytometry. Genomic DNA was isolated from every sorted fraction and measured by UV absorbance on a Nanodrop 2000c.

The source of this sequence is a man between 18 and 35 years old in good health. Some clones in this sample may be carry-over from other donors' samples. Rearrangement joined TRBV28 to TRBJ1-6, and TRBD1 may be the D gene, going by 5 matching bases. The sample taken for sequencing was naive CD4+ T cells from PBMCs. In light of the paper, this sample's cell subset or site label describes: CD45RA+ positively selected. The sequenced DNA: TGTGCCAGCAGTGTTCTGACGGGACGGGCGAATTCACCCCTCCACTTT. Translated, it gives CASSVLTGRANSPLHF.